The clone carrying this T cell receptor (beta chain) turned up a few times. The sample is drawn from a study of blood T cell repertoires in COVID-19. About the research overall: Italy, Spain and the United States were the sources of the convalescent and acute COVID-19 samples. The cDNA or gDNA used as material had been derived from T cells, B-cell-depleted T cells, or PBMCs.

The CDR3 is 16 residues long. The ends were cut back, 7 bases at V and 6 bases at J, with 21 bases in the middle. Per germline, CDR1 LNHDA and CDR2 SQIVND (reference sequence). The protocol was immunoSEQ multiplex PCR, while the TCRdb copy is restricted to in-frame clones and leaves out a portion. This sample yields approximately 20,000 clones, of which approximately 80% are seen a single time; 40% to 60% belongs to the top ten. The sample comprised peripheral blood. This TCR was sampled from a man in his sixties or seventies with acute or convalescent COVID-19. The chain links TRBV19 to TRBJ1-4, with a tentative D call TRBD1 (6 bases). CDR3: CASKGRDTGSYEKLFF. The CDR3 DNA follows: TGTGCCAGTAAGGGCCGGGACACGGGGAGTTATGAAAAACTGTTTTTT.